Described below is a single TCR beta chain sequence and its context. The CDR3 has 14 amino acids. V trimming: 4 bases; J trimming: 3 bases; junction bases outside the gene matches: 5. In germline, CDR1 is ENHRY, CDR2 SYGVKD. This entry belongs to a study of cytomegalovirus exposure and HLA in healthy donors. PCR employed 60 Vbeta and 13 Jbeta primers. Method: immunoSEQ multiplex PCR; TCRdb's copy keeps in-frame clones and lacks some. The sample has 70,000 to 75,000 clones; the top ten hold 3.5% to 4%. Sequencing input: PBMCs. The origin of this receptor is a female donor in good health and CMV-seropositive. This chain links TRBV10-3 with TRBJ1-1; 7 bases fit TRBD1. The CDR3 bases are TGTGCCATCAGTGGGGACAGCTGGGACACTGAAGCTTTCTTT. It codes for CAISGDSWDTEAFF.